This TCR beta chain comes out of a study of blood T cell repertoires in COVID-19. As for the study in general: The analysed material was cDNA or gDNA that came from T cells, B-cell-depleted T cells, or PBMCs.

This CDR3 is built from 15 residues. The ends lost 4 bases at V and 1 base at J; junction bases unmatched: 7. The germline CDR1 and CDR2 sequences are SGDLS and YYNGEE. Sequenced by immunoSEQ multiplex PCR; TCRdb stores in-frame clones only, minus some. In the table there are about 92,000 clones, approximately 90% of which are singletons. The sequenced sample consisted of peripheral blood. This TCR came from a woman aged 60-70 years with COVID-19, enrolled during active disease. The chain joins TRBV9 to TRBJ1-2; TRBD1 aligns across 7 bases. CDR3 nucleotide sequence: TGTGCCAGCAGCCCTCCCGGGACAGATAACTATGGCTACACCTTC. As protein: CASSPPGTDNYGYTF. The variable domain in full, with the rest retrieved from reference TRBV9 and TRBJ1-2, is DSGVTQTPKHLITATGQRVTLRCSPRSGDLSVYWYQQSLDQGLQFLIQYYNGEERAKGNILERFSAQQFPDLHSELNLSSLELGDSALYFCASSPPGTDNYGYTFGSGTRLTVV.